These T cell receptor beta chains were read from a single sample in a study of blood T cell repertoires in COVID-19. This table comes from immunoSEQ multiplex PCR, and its TCRdb copy is limited to in-frame clones, with some not included. Of about 200,000 clones listed, around nine tenths are singletons. Sequencing was done on a sample of peripheral blood. All receptors come from a man in his fifties or sixties who had recovered from COVID-19. CDR3s include the opening cysteine and the closing phenylalanine or tryptophan. The order of the fields is D gene, J gene, V gene, clone size, CDR3 DNA, CDR3 protein. A D gene is named only where the DNA matches it firmly. Size is omitted from some rows. Given values are once, few, many or a class for expanded clones.

TRBD2,TRBJ2-1,TRBV11-3,-,TGTGCCAGCAGCCCATCGCGGCTAGCGGCCTACAATGAGCAGTTCTTC,CASSPSRLAAYNEQFF
TRBD2,TRBJ2-1,TRBV6-5,-,TGTGCCAGCACGCCGGGCGGGAGAGGATACAATGAGCAGTTCTTC,CASTPGGRGYNEQFF
TRBD1,TRBJ2-7,TRBV5-1,once,TGCGCCAGCAGCGTGGACAGGGCTACGCACGAGCAGTACTTC,CASSVDRATHEQYF
TRBD1,TRBJ2-7,TRBV7-2,-,TGTGCCAGCAGCTTAGTTGAGGGGGCGAGCTACGAGCAGTACTTC,CASSLVEGASYEQYF
-,TRBJ1-5,TRBV2,-,TGTGCCAGCAGTGAGGACAGACAGAGACAGAGACAGCCCCAGCATTTT,CASSEDRQRQRQPQHF
-,TRBJ2-1,TRBV7-6,-,TGTGCCAGCAGCTCGACCAGGGGGGCTATTGAGCAGTTCTTC,CASSSTRGAIEQFF
-,TRBJ2-4,TRBV12-2,-,TGTGCAAGTCGCTCCGAGGGGGACAGGGTAGCCAAAAACATTCAGTACTTC,CASRSEGDRVAKNIQYF
TRBD1,TRBJ2-7,TRBV10-1,-,TGCGCCAGCCAAAGACAGGGTACCTACGAGCAGTACTTC,CASQRQGTYEQYF
TRBD2,TRBJ2-3,TRBV11-3,-,TGTGCCAGCAGACGGGGGGTTAGCACAGATACGCAGTATTTT,CASRRGVSTDTQYF
TRBD2,TRBJ2-6,TRBV19,-,TGTGCCAGTAGTGGCCCTAGCGGGGGGCGGACTGGGGCCAACGTCCTGACTTTC,CASSGPSGGRTGANVLTF
-,TRBJ1-5,TRBV4-1,-,TGCGCCAGCAGCCAAGATGTGGGGGCCGCGGGGCCCCAGCATTTT,CASSQDVGAAGPQHF
-,TRBJ1-1,TRBV18,once,TGTGCCAGCTCACCTAGCGGAATAGGGAGAGAAGCTTTCTTT,CASSPSGIGREAFF
-,TRBJ2-7,TRBV29-1,-,TGCAGCGTTGGGCGGGGGCCCTCCTACGAGCAGTACTTC,CSVGRGPSYEQYF
-,TRBJ1-3,TRBV10-3,-,TGTGCCATCAGGGGACTGGGGGGAAACACCATATATTTT,CAIRGLGGNTIYF
-,TRBJ2-3,TRBV3-1/TRBV3-2,-,TGTGCCAGCAGCCCGACCTACGGGACAGATACGCAGTATTTT,CASSPTYGTDTQYF
-,TRBJ2-2,TRBV10-1,-,TGCGCCAGCTTAGGAAATGACAGCCATTCGAACACCGGGGAGCTGTTTTTT,CASLGNDSHSNTGELFF
TRBD2,TRBJ2-3,TRBV9,-,TGTGCCAGCAGCGTATGGCTAGCGGCAGATACGCAGTATTTT,CASSVWLAADTQYF
-,TRBJ1-2,TRBV1,-,TGCACCAGCAGCCGGTGGGGGGGCAGACGGTATGGCTACACCTTC,CTSSRWGGRRYGYTF
-,TRBJ2-1,TRBV19,-,TGTGCCAGTAGTATGATAGGGGGCAATGAGCAGTTCTTC,CASSMIGGNEQFF
TRBD2,TRBJ2-5,TRBV28,-,TGTGCCAGCAGTTTACCGGGCGGGGGGCCCCAAGAGACCCAGTACTTC,CASSLPGGGPQETQYF